In this sample, the clone carrying this T cell receptor beta chain turned up a few times. Its antigen is unknown. This sample is drawn from a study of early T cells in non-severe SARS-CoV-2 infection. On the study more broadly: From unsorted whole blood, bulk RNA was sequenced, and the chains remained unpaired.

Unique molecular identifiers were attached to individual cDNA molecules. TCRdb re-analysed the 5' RACE reads in MiXCR, keeping a single row per CDR3 protein. The top ten clones hold over 8.5% of a sample with around 60,000 distinct CDR3 sequences, roughly a tenth of them seen once. The CDR3 runs to 14 residues. Germline CDR1 and CDR2: MGHRA and YSYEKL. Trimming cost V 5 bases and J 5 bases, with 15 bases left between them. Whole-study findings and limits: Matching with VDJdb favored anti-spike CD8 responses (missing private and CD4 specificities).

The chain recombines TRBV4-1 with TRBJ2-5; D not certain. This TCR was recovered from an adult who was a healthcare worker with PCR-confirmed SARS-CoV-2 infection or an uninfected control (not recorded which). Sequencing was done on a sample of whole blood. CDR3 residues: CASSVRVRMETQYF. CDR3 in DNA: TGCGCCAGCAGCGTTCGGGTCAGGATGGAGACCCAGTACTTC.